The 31 T cell receptor beta chains in this list originate from one sample, sequenced in a study of control samples from healthy donors and cancer patients (dated by TCRdb to 2019 to 2021). Libraries were made using the immunoSEQ multiplex PCR assay. What TCRdb holds here is the immuneACCESS table cut down to in-frame rearrangements. Part of the clones is not present; checked against another copy, under half of the missing clones reflect an unresolved V gene, and the others are unexplained. The sample table records over 70,000 clones; roughly 91% of these occur just once. 8.5% to 10% of the sample is held by the ten biggest clonotypes. Source material: PBMCs. These receptors were collected from a woman in her fifties or sixties with colorectal cancer.

The CDR3 is CASSLSRDRGRKLFF. Here the CDR3 DNA reads TGTGCCAGCAGCTTAAGTCGGGACAGGGGGAGAAAACTGTTTTTT. This sequence joins TRBV7-2 and TRBJ1-4; 11 positions match TRBD1. The CDR3 extends over 15 amino acids. The J segment lost 10 bases and the V segment lost 2 bases, leaving 6 bases of the junction unmatched. The germline V gene has CDR1 SGHTA and CDR2 FQGNSA.

J is TRBJ1-1 and V is TRBV5-1; D not resolved. Trimming pared 4 bases from V and 1 base from J, leaving 11 bases between. CDR3 size: 14 residues. Germline V gene data show CDR1 as SGHRS and CDR2 as YFSETQ. CDR3 nucleotides: TGCGCCAGCAGCCCGGGATCCTCGAACACTGAAGCTTTCTTT. Residues: CASSPGSSNTEAFF. Using reference TRBV5-1 and TRBJ1-1 for the parts outside the CDR3, the full variable domain is KAGVTQTPRYLIKTRGQQVTLSCSPISGHRSVSWYQQTPGQGLQFLFEYFSETQRNKGNFPGRFSGRQFSNSRSEMNVSTLELGDSALYLCASSPGSSNTEAFFGQGTRLTVV.

Points on this clone: At one end, the junction sequence differs from germline, possibly due to a read error. The chain joins TRBV27 to TRBJ2-1, with D perhaps TRBD2 (6 bases). This CDR3 has 12 amino acids. Germline-derived CDR1 and CDR2 are MNHEY and SMNVEV (reference sequence). The chain's CDR3 is CASSLPSGRSIF. CDR3 sequence (DNA): TGTGCCAGCAGTTTACCGTCAGGGAGGTCGATCTTC.

The chain uses TRBV9 and TRBJ2-3, with a tentative D call TRBD2 (5 bases). This CDR3 region has 15 residues. Germline assignment: CDR1 SGDLS and CDR2 YYNGEE. V gave up 0 bases and J gave up 1 base, with 9 bases separating them. In nucleotides, the CDR3 is TGTGCCAGCAGCGTAGGGCGGGCCGGCACAGATACGCAGTATTTT. Its protein is CASSVGRAGTDTQYF.

The V and J genes are TRBV5-1 and TRBJ2-2; no definite D call. This CDR3 is 14 amino acids long. V lost 0 bases and J lost 0, with 3 bases in between. Germline V gene sequence: CDR1 SGHRS, CDR2 YFSETQ. The CDR3 loop is CASSLEPNTGELFF. CDR3 bases: TGCGCCAGCAGCTTGGAACCGAACACCGGGGAGCTGTTTTTT.

J is TRBJ2-2 and V is TRBV28, with 8 bases lining up with TRBD1. Looked up from germline, CDR1 is MDHEN and CDR2 is SYDVKM. J gave up 2 bases and V 8 bases, and 4 bases lay outside the gene matches. The CDR3 totals 14 residues. CDR3 sequence reads: CASGQGTNTGELFF. In DNA, the CDR3 is TGTGCCAGCGGACAGGGCACTAACACCGGGGAGCTGTTTTTT.

V usage is TRBV5-1 and J usage is TRBJ1-3; tentatively, D is TRBD1 (6 bases). V was trimmed by 5 bases and J by 3 bases, leaving 15 bases between them. CDR3 length: 15 residues. Germline V CDR1 and CDR2: SGHRS, YFSETQ. The CDR3 DNA follows: TGCGCCAGCAGAAGAGATACAGGGATTGGAAACACCATATATTTT. Translating it yields CASRRDTGIGNTIYF.

J is TRBJ1-2 and V is TRBV28; D is unresolved. The CDR3 has 12 residues. Trimming took off 5 bases at V and 4 bases at J, with 8 bases between the two ends. Germline lookup yields CDR1 MDHEN and CDR2 SYDVKM. The DNA of the CDR3 is TGTGCCAGCAGTGTCGGGTCCTATGGCTACACCTTC. Protein product: CASSVGSYGYTF.

This sequence joins TRBV5-6 and TRBJ2-5, with D possibly matching TRBD2 (5 bases). Trimming cost V 0 bases and J 2 bases, with 11 bases left between them. The CDR3 is 15 residues long. In germline, CDR1 is SGHDT, CDR2 YYEEEE. The CDR3 sequence is CASSLAGNGQETQYF. The CDR3, as DNA: TGTGCCAGCAGCTTGGCGGGGAATGGGCAAGAGACCCAGTACTTC.

This clone occurred a few times. The rearrangement joins TRBV4-1 to TRBJ1-2; D gene uncertain. Trimming removed 0 bases from V and 6 bases from J, with 11 bases in between. Germline lookup yields CDR1 MGHRA and CDR2 YSYEKL. The CDR3 extends over 14 amino acids. CDR3 residues: CASSQEVGSDGYTF. Written as DNA, the CDR3 is TGCGCCAGCAGCCAAGAAGTGGGGTCAGATGGCTACACCTTC.

CDR3 coding DNA: TGTGCCAGTAGTGCCCGGGCCATCTACACTGAAGCTTTCTTT. It encodes CASSARAIYTEAFF. V gene TRBV19 combines with J gene TRBJ1-1; D unresolved. This CDR3 comprises 14 residues. The V end lost 5 bases, the J end lost 3 bases, and 13 bases lay between the germline ends. CDR1 is LNHDA, CDR2 SQIVND, per germline (reference sequence).

V is TRBV18 and J is TRBJ2-3; no reliable D call. Germline V lookup: CDR1 KGHSH, CDR2 LQKENI. Trimming shortened V by 1 base and J by 2 bases, and 10 bases separated the two germline ends. The CDR3 runs to 15 residues. CDR3 in amino acids: CASSPRPDTTDTQYF. As DNA, the CDR3 is TGTGCCAGCTCACCACGGCCCGATACCACAGATACGCAGTATTTT. Full variable domain (rest looked up from reference TRBV18 and TRBJ2-3): NAGVMQNPRHLVRRRGQEARLRCSPMKGHSHVYWYRQLPEEGLKFMVYLQKENIIDESGMPKERFSAEFPKEGPSILRIQQVVRGDSAAYFCASSPRPDTTDTQYFGPGTRLTVL.

This clone was observed a single time. This chain joins TRBV6-5 and TRBJ1-6; TRBD1 is a possible D gene (6 bases). Germline V lookup: CDR1 MNHEY, CDR2 SVGAGI. The V gene lost 8 bases and the J gene lost 9 bases, with 14 bases spanning the gap. The CDR3 has 13 amino acids. The CDR3 DNA is TGTGCCAGCCAGACAGGATTGGGTTCACCCCTCCACTTT. Translating gives CASQTGLGSPLHF.

This chain connects TRBV6-2 or TRBV6-3 to TRBJ2-7, with 8 bases that match TRBD1. V lost 5 bases to trimming and J lost 6 bases; unmatched junction nucleotides: 12. Germline CDR1 and CDR2: MNHEY and SVGEGT. The CDR3 is 15 residues long. The CDR3, as DNA: TGTGCCAGCAGTCGGAACGACAGGGGATCAGGCGAGCAGTACGTC. Amino acid sequence: CASSRNDRGSGEQYV.

V and J are TRBV30 and TRBJ2-3; 7 bases agree with TRBD2. Unmatched junction bases numbered 2, after V lost 3 bases and J lost 2 bases. Germline V lookup: CDR1 GTSNPN, CDR2 SVGIG (reference sequence). The CDR3 has 13 residues. The CDR3 DNA reads as TGTGCCTGGAGCGGGAGGATCACAGATACGCAGTATTTT. It specifies CAWSGRITDTQYF.

The chain combines TRBV6-2 or TRBV6-3 with TRBJ2-1; the D gene could be TRBD1 or TRBD2 (5 bases each). The CDR3 runs 13 residues. Germline CDR1 reads MNHEY; CDR2 reads SVGEGT. V was trimmed by 0 bases and J by 10 bases, leaving 10 bases between them. The CDR3 DNA reads as TGTGCCAGCAGTTACTCGACAGCTAGCGAGCAGTTCTTC. Protein product: CASSYSTASEQFF.

The genes are TRBV2 and TRBJ1-3; 8 positions match TRBD1. The CDR3 totals 16 residues. Germline assignment: CDR1 SNHLY and CDR2 FYNNEI. V shed 3 bases, J shed 2 bases, and the junction held 6 bases outside the gene matches. CDR3 sequence reads: CASSEGQGATGNTIYF. The CDR3 DNA follows: TGTGCCAGCAGTGAGGGGCAGGGGGCAACTGGAAACACCATATATTTT.

The chain uses TRBV30 and TRBJ1-5; D unclear. V was shortened by 2 bases and J by 4 bases, with 9 bases between the two germline ends. CDR1 and CDR2 from the germline V gene are GTSNPN and SVGIG (reference sequence). The CDR3 has 13 residues. The CDR3, as DNA: TGTGCCTGGAGTCGATCGGTAAATCAGCCCCAGCATTTT. It yields the protein CAWSRSVNQPQHF.

The chain employs TRBV5-1 and TRBJ2-3; the match to TRBD1 covers 9 bases. The ends lost 2 bases at V and 4 bases at J; junction bases unmatched: 2. CDR1 SGHRS and CDR2 YFSETQ come from the germline V gene. This CDR3 is built from 14 residues. For the CDR3, the DNA is TGCGCCAGCAGCTTAGGGACAGGGTCAGATACGCAGTATTTT. Amino acid sequence: CASSLGTGSDTQYF.

The J gene is TRBJ1-1, the V gene TRBV6-2 or TRBV6-3; 8 positions match TRBD1. The CDR3 extends over 15 amino acids. Germline lookup yields CDR1 MNHEY and CDR2 SVGEGT. The J segment lost 4 bases and the V segment lost 5 bases, leaving 9 bases of the junction unmatched. CDR3 loop: CASSPTGRGPTEAFF. CDR3 nucleotide sequence: TGTGCCAGCAGTCCCACCGGCAGGGGGCCCACTGAAGCTTTCTTT.

J is TRBJ1-2 and V is TRBV19; no firm D call. Trimming pared 9 bases from V and 0 bases from J, leaving 11 bases between. This CDR3 contains 13 residues. Germline-derived CDR1 and CDR2 are LNHDA and SQIVND (reference sequence). The CDR3 reads CASPHSTNYGYTF. The CDR3 DNA follows: TGTGCCAGCCCCCACAGCACTAACTATGGCTACACCTTC.

The J gene is TRBJ2-7, the V gene TRBV11-1; TRBD2 is a possible D gene (5 bases). V lost 1 base, J lost 6 bases, and 10 bases lay in between. The CDR3 loop spans 13 amino acids. CDR1 SGHAT and CDR2 FQDESV come from the germline V gene (reference sequence). DNA for the CDR3: TGTGCCAGCAGCTTAGGAGAGGGTTCCGAGCAGTACGTC. It specifies CASSLGEGSEQYV.

This chain connects TRBV4-1 to TRBJ2-3, with D possibly being TRBD1 or TRBD2 (6 bases each). V lost 1 base and J lost 2, with 10 bases in between. CDR3 length equals 15 residues. CDR1 and CDR2 from the germline V gene are MGHRA and YSYEKL. The CDR3 coding sequence is TGCGCCAGCAGCCAAGCGGGGGCCCTCACAGATACGCAGTATTTT. It yields the protein CASSQAGALTDTQYF.

The V and J genes are TRBV27 and TRBJ2-5; TRBD2 matches 8 bases. The trim removed 2 bases at V and 7 bases at J, leaving 18 bases unmatched. From germline, CDR1 is MNHEY and CDR2 SMNVEV (reference sequence). This CDR3 contains 18 residues. CDR3 loop: CASSLPGPPRTSPATQYF. Here the CDR3 DNA reads TGTGCCAGCAGTTTACCTGGGCCCCCCCGGACTAGCCCGGCGACCCAGTACTTC.

This clone was seen a handful of times. CDR3 DNA: TGTGCCAGCAGTTTGGCAGGGTTAAACACCGGGGAGCTGTTTTTT. This codes for CASSLAGLNTGELFF. The chain has TRBV27 and TRBJ2-2; D is possibly TRBD1 (5 bases). Trimming removed 3 bases from V and 2 bases from J, with 10 bases in between. The CDR3 contains 15 residues. CDR1 MNHEY and CDR2 SMNVEV come from the germline V gene (reference sequence).

The rearrangement uses TRBV7-2 and TRBJ1-3; no clear D. CDR1 and CDR2 from the germline V gene are SGHTA and FQGNSA. CDR3 length: 15 amino acids. Trimming took off 5 bases at V and 0 bases at J, with 11 bases between the two ends. CDR3 DNA: TGTGCCAGCAGCGGCGATTACTTCTCTGGAAACACCATATATTTT. It specifies CASSGDYFSGNTIYF.

This chain uses TRBV7-2 with TRBJ1-2; TRBD1 might be the D (6 bases). The ends were cut back, 8 bases at V and 6 bases at J, with 19 bases in the middle. Germline CDR1 and CDR2: SGHTA and FQGNSA. The CDR3 is 14 residues long. For the CDR3, the DNA is TGTGCCAGCGGGCTTGTGGGGGGGGCTCATGGCTACACCTTC. This gives the protein CASGLVGGAHGYTF.

V and J are TRBV6-1 and TRBJ2-1; TRBD1 matches at 8 bases. Losses at the gene ends were 1 base for V and 8 bases for J; bases not matched to a gene: 13. The V gene's germline CDR1 is MNHNS and CDR2 SASEGT. The CDR3 consists of 17 residues. CDR3: CASSEVLRAGGLHEQFF. Written as DNA, the CDR3 is TGTGCCAGCAGTGAAGTTTTGAGAGCAGGGGGCTTACATGAGCAGTTCTTC.

The chain couples TRBV28 to TRBJ2-2; the match to TRBD2 covers 8 bases. The CDR3 consists of 14 residues. Looked up from germline, CDR1 is MDHEN and CDR2 is SYDVKM. After removal of 7 bases from V and 3 bases from J, the junction contained 4 bases not matched to a gene. The CDR3 bases are TGTGCCAGCAACGGGGGGGGATACACCGGGGAGCTGTTTTTT. It translates to CASNGGGYTGELFF.

The chain recombines TRBV4-1 with TRBJ2-1, with TRBD2 matching over 9 bases. With V trimmed by 0 bases and J by 2 bases, 2 bases remained unmatched. Germline lookup yields CDR1 MGHRA and CDR2 YSYEKL. This CDR3 has 16 amino acids. CDR3 sequence reads: CASSQDPSGAYNEQFF. In DNA form, the CDR3 reads TGCGCCAGCAGCCAAGATCCTAGCGGGGCCTACAATGAGCAGTTCTTC.

This clone showed up just once. This chain connects TRBV6-2 or TRBV6-3 to TRBJ1-2; D ambiguous. CDR3 length equals 13 residues. CDR1 and CDR2 from the germline V gene are MNHEY and SVGEGT. Trimming shortened V by 7 bases and J by 4 bases, and 13 bases separated the two germline ends. The CDR3 loop reads CASNPGGSYGYTF. The CDR3 bases are TGTGCCAGCAACCCAGGAGGGAGCTATGGCTACACCTTC.